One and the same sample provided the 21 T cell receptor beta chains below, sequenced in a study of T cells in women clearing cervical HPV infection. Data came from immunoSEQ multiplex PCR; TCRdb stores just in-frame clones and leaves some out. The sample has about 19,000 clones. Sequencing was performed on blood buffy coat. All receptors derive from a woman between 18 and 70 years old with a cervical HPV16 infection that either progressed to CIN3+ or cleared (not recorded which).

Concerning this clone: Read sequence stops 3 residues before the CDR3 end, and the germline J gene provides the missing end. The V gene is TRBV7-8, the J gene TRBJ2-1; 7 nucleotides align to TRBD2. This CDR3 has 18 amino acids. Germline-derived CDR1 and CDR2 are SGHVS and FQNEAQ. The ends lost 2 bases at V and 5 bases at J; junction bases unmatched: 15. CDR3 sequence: CASSLSLASGHLHNEQFF. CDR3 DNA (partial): TGTGCCAGCAGCTTATCTCTGGCTAGCGGCCACCTACACAATGAG.

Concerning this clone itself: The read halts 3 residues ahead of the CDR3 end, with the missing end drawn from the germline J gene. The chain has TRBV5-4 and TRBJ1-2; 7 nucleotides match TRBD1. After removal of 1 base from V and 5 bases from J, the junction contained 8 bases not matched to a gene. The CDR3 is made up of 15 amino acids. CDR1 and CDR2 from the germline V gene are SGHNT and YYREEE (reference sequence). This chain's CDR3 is CASSLKLGGGYGYTF. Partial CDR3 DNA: TGTGCCAGCAGCTTGAAACTAGGGGGCGGGTATGGC.

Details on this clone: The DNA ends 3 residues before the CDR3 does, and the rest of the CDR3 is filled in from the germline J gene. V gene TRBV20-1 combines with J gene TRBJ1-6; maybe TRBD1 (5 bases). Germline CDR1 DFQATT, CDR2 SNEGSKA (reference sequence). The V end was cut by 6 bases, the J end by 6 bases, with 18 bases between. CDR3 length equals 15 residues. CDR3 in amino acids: CSAVPTGGVNSPLHF. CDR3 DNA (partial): TGCAGTGCAGTCCCCACAGGCGGTGTTAATTCACCC.

The sequenced part of the CDR3 DNA is TGTGCCAGCAGCTTGGGACAGGAAACCTATGGC. It codes for CASSLGQETYG. The CDR3 reads in full as CASSLGQETYGYTF. V and J are TRBV5-6 and TRBJ1-2, with D possibly TRBD1 on 6 matching bases. From the germline J gene comes the end of the CDR3, since the read stops 3 residues before it. V lost 0 bases and J 4 bases, leaving 10 bases between the germline ends. Per the germline V gene, CDR1 is SGHDT and CDR2 is YYEEEE. The CDR3 is 14 amino acids.

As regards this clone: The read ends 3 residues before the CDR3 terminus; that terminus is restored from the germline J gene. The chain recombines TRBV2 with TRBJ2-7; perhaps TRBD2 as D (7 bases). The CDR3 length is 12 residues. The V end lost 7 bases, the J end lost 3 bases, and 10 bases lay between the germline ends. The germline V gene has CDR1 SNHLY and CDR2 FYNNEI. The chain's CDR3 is CASMRGGYEQYF. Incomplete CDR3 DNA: TGTGCCAGCATGAGGGGGGGCTACGAG.

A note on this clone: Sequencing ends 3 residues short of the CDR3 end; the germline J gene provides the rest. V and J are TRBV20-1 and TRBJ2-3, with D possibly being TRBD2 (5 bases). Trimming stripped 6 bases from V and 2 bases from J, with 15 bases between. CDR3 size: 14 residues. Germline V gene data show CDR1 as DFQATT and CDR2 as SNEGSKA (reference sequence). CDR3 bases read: TGCAGTGCAAGAAGAGGACTTGCCACAGATACG. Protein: CSARRGLATDT. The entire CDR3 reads CSARRGLATDTQYF.

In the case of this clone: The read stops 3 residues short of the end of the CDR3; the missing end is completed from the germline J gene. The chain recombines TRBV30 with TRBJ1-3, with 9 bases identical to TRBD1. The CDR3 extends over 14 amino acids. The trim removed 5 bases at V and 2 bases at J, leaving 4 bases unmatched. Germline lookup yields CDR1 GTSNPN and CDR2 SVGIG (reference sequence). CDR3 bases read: TGTGCCTGGGACAGGGGGTCAGCTGGAAACACC. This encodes CAWDRGSAGNT. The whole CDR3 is CAWDRGSAGNTIYF.

CDR3: CASSPPRTSRNEQFF. Incomplete CDR3 DNA: TGTGCCAGCTCACCACCAAGGACTAGCCGGAATGAG. The V and J genes are TRBV18 and TRBJ2-1; 8 bases line up with TRBD2. The read gets to within 3 residues of the CDR3 end, and the germline J gene fills in the rest. The junction had 5 bases not matched to a gene; V was cut back by 0 bases and J by 7 bases. From germline, CDR1 is KGHSH and CDR2 LQKENI. The CDR3 loop spans 15 amino acids.

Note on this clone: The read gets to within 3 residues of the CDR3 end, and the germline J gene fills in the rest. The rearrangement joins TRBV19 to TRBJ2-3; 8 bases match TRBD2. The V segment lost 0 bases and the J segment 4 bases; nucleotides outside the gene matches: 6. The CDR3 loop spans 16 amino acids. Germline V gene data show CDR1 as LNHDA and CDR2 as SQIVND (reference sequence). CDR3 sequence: CASSIEFGGAADTQYF. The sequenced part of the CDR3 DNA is TGTGCCAGTAGTATAGAGTTCGGGGGGGCAGCAGATACG. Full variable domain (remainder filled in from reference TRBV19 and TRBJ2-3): DGGITQSPKYLFRKEGQNVTLSCEQNLNHDAMYWYRQDPGQGLRLIYYSQIVNDFQKGDIAEGYSVSREKKESFPLTVTSAQKNPTAFYLCASSIEFGGAADTQYFGPGTRLTVL.

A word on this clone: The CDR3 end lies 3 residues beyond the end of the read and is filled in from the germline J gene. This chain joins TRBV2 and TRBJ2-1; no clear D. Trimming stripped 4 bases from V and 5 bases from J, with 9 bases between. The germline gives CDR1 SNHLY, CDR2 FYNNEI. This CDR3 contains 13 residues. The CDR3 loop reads CASSGNINNEQFF. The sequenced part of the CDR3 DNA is TGTGCCAGCAGTGGTAACATAAACAATGAG.

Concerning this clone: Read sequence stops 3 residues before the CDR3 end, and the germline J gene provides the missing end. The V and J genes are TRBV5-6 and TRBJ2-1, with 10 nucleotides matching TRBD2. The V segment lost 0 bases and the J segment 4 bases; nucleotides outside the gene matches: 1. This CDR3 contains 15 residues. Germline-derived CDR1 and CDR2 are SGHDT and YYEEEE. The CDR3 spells CASSLVSGGYNEQFF. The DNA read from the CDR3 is TGTGCCAGCAGCTTGGTTAGCGGGGGGTACAATGAG. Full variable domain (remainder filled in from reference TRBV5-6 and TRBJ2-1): DAGVTQSPTHLIKTRGQQVTLRCSPKSGHDTVSWYQQALGQGPQFIFQYYEEEERQRGNFPDRFSGHQFPNYSSELNVNALLLGDSALYLCASSLVSGGYNEQFFGPGTRLTVL.

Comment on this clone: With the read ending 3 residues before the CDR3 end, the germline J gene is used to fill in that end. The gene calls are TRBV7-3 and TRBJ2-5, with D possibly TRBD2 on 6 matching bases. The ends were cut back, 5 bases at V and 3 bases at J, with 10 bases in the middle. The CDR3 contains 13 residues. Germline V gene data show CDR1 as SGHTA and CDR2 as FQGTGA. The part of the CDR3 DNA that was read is TGTGCCAGCAGCCGGGGCGGGGAAGAGACC. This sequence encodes CASSRGGEET. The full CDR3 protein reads CASSRGGEETQYF.

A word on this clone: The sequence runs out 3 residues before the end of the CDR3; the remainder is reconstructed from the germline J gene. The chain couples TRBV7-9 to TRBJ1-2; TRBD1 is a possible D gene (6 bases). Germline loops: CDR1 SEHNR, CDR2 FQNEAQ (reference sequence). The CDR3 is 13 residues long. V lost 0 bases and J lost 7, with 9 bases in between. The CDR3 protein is CASSLAGRGGYTF. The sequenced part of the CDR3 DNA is TGTGCCAGCAGCTTAGCGGGCAGGGGTGGC.

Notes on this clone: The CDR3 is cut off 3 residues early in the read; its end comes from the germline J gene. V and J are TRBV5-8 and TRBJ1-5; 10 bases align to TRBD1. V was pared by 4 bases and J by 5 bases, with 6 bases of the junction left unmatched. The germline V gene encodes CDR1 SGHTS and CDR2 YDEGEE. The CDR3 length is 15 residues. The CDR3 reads CASSMGQGFHQPQHF. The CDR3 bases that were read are TGTGCCAGCAGCATGGGACAGGGGTTCCATCAGCCC.

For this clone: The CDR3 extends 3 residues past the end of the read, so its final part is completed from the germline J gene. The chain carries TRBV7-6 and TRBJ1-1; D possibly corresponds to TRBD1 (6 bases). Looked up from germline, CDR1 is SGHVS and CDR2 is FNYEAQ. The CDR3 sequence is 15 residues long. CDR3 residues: CASRPTSGGSYEAFF. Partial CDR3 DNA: TGTGCCAGCAGACCTACTAGCGGGGGCTCCTACGAG. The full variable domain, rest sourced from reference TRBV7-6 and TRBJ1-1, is GAGVSQSPRYKVTKRGQDVALRCDPISGHVSLYWYRQALGQGPEFLTYFNYEAQQDKSGLPNDRFSAERPEGSISTLTIQRTEQRDSAMYRCASRPTSGGSYEAFFGQGTRLTVV.

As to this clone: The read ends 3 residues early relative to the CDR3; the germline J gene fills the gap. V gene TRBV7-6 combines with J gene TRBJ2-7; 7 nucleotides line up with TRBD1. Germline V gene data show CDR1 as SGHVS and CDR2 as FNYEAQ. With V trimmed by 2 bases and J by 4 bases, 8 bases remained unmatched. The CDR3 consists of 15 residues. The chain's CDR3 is CASSLRTGTDYEQYF. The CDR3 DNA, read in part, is TGTGCCAGCAGCTTACGAACCGGGACAGATTACGAG.

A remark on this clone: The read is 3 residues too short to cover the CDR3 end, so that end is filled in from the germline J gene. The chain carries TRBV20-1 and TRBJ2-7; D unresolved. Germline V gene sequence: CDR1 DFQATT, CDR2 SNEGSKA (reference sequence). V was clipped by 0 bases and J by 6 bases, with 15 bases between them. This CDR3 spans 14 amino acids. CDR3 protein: CSARDRRAPREQYF. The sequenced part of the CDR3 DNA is TGCAGTGCTAGAGATAGAAGGGCCCCCCGCGAG.

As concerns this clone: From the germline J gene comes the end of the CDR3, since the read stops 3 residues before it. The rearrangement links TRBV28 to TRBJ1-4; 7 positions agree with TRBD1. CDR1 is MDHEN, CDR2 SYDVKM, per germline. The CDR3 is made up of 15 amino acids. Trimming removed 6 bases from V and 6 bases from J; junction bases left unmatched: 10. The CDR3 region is CASSPGSRGDEKLFF. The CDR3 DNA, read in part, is TGTGCCAGCAGCCCAGGATCCAGGGGGGATGAAAAA.

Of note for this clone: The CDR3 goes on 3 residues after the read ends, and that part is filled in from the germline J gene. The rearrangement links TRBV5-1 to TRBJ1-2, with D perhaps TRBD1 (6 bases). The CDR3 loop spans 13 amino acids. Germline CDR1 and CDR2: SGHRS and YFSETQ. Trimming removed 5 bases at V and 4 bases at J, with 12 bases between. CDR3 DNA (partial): TGCGCCAGCAGTTCCGGACAGCCCTATGGC. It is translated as CASSSGQPYG. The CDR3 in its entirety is CASSSGQPYGYTF.

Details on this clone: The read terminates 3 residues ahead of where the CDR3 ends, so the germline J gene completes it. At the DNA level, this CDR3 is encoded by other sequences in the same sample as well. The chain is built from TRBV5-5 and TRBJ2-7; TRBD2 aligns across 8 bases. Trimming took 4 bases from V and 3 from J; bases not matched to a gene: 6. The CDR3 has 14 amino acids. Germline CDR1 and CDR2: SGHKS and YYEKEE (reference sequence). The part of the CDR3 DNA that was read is TGTGCCAGCAGCCCCCCGGGGGGGGTCTACGAG. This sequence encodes CASSPPGGVYE. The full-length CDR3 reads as CASSPPGGVYEQYF. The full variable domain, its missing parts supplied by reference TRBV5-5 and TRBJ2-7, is DAGVTQSPTHLIKTRGQQVTLRCSPISGHKSVSWYQQVLGQGPQFIFQYYEKEERGRGNFPDRFSARQFPNYSSELNVNALLLGDSALYLCASSPPGGVYEQYFGPGTRLTVT.

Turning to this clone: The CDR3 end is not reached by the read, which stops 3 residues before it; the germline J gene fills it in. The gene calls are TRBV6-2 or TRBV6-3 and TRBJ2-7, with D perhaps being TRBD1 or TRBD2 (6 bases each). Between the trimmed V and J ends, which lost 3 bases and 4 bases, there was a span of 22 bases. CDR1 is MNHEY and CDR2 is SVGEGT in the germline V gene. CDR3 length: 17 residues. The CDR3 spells CASSYPEGHPKMYEQYF. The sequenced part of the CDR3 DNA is TGTGCCAGCAGTTATCCGGAGGGACACCCAAAAATGTACGAG.